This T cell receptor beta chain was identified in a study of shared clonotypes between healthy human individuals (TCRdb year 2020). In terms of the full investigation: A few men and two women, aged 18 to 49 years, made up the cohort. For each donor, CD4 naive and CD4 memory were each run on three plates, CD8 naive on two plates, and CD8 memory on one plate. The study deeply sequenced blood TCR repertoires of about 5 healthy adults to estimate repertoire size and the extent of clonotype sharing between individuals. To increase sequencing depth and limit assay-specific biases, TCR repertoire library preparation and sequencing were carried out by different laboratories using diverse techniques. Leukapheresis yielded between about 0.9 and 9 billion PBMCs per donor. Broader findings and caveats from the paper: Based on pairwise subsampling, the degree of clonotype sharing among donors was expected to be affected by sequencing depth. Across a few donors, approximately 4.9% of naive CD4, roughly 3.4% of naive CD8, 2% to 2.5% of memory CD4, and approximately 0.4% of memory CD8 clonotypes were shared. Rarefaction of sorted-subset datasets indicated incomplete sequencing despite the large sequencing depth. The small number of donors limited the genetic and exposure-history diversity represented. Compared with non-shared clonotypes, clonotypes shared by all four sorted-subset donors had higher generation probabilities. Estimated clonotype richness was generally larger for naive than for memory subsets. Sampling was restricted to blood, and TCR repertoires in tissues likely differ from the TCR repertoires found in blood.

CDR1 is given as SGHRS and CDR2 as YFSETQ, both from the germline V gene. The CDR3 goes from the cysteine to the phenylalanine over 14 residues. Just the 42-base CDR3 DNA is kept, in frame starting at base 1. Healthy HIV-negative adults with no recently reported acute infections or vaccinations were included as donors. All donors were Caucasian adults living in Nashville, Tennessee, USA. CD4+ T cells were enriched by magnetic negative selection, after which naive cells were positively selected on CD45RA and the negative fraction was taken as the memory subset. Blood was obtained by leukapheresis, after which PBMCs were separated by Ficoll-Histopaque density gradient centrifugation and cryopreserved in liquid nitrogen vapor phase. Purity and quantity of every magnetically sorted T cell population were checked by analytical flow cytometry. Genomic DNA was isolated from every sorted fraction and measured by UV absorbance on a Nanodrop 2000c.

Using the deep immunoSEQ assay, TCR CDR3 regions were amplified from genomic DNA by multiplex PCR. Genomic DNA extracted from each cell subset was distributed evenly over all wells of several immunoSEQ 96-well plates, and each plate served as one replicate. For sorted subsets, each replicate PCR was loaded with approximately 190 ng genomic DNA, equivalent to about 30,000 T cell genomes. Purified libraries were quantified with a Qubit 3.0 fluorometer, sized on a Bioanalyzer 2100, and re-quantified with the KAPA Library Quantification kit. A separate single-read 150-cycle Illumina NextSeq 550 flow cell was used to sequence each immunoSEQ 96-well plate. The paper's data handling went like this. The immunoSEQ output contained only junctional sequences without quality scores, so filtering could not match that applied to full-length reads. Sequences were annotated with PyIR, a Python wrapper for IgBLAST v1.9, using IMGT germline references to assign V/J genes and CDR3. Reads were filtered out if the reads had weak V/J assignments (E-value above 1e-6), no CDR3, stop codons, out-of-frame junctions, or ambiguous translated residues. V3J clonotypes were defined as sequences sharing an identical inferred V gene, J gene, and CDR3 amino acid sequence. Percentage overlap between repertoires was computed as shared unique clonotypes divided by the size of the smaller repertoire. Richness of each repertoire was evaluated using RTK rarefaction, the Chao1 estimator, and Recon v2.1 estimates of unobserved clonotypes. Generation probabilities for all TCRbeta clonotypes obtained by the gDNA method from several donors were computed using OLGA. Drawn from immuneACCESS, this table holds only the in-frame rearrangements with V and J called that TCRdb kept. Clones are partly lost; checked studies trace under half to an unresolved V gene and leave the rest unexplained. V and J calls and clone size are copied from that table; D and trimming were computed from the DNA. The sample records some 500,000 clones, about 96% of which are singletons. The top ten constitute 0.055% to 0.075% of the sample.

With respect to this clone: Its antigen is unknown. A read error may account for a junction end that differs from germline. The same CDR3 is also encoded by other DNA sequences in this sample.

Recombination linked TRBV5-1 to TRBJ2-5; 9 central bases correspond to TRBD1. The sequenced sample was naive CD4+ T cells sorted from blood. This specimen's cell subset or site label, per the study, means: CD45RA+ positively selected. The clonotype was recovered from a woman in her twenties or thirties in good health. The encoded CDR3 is CASSLGQGQETQYF. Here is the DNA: TGCGCCAGCAGTTTGGGACAGGGCCAAGAGACCCAGTACTTC.